A selection of T cell receptor beta chains follows, all from one sample in a study of T cells in Graves' hyperthyroidism and ophthalmopathy. TCRdb reprocessed the multiplex PCR reads with MiXCR, giving one entry per CDR3 protein. The table includes a few hundred thousand distinct CDR3 sequences, approximately 17% detected once. Sequences were obtained from blood. The source is a man aged 18-30 years with Graves' ophthalmopathy. Both conserved end residues are part of each CDR3. The D gene is left open where the match is weak. Clone size, where shown, is once, few, many, or a class for clones that have expanded.

j_gene,len,abundance,d_gene,v_gene,CDR3nt,CDR3aa
TRBJ2-6,15,many,-,TRBV28,TGTGCCAGCAGTCCCGCCCTGGGTGGGGCCAACGTCCTGACTTTC,CASSPALGGANVLTF
TRBJ2-5,15,once,-,TRBV9,TGTGCCAGCAGCGTAGGAGAGGGGGACCGAGAGACCCAGTACTTC,CASSVGEGDRETQYF
TRBJ2-5,14,few,-,TRBV20-1,TGCAGTGCCGAAGGGCGGACCGACCAAGAGACCCAGTACTTC,CSAEGRTDQETQYF
TRBJ1-1,18,-,-,TRBV28,TGTGCCAGCAGTATCCCCCGGAAGGATCGTTTCAGGAACACTGAAGCTTTCTTT,CASSIPRKDRFRNTEAFF
TRBJ2-7,17,-,TRBD1,TRBV3-1,TGTGCCAGCAGCCAAGATTTGACAGGGCGAATTAACTACGAGCAGTACTTC,CASSQDLTGRINYEQYF
TRBJ2-3,15,-,TRBD2,TRBV6-6,TGTGCCAGCAGTCAGCGGGGGGGCCCGACAGATACGCAGTATTTT,CASSQRGGPTDTQYF
TRBJ2-7,14,few,-,TRBV10-3,TGTGCCATCAGTGAGGCAGGGATGCTCGCGGAGCAGTACTTC,CAISEAGMLAEQYF
TRBJ2-7,15,-,-,TRBV19,TGTGCCAGTAGTATGCTGGGGGAGCCTGACCACGAGCAGTACTTC,CASSMLGEPDHEQYF
TRBJ2-5,14,many,TRBD2,TRBV7-2,TGTGCCAGCAGCTGGGTCCTGGGAGGGGAGACCCAGTACTTC,CASSWVLGGETQYF
TRBJ2-2,15,-,TRBD1,TRBV5-1,TGCGCCAGCACCCCCCGACAGGGTCGAACCGGGGAGCTGTTTTTT,CASTPRQGRTGELFF
TRBJ1-5,16,many,TRBD1,TRBV7-8,TGTGCCAGCAGCCAGATGGGACAGGAGGGGAATCAGCCCCAGCATTTT,CASSQMGQEGNQPQHF
TRBJ2-5,18,-,TRBD1,TRBV11-2,TGTGCCAGCAGCTCGCTCCGGGACAGGGGAAGGGCGAGGGAGACCCAGTACTTC,CASSSLRDRGRARETQYF
TRBJ1-5,16,-,TRBD1,TRBV15,TGTGCCACCAGCCTCGACAGGGCTAATAGCAATCAGCCCCAGCATTTT,CATSLDRANSNQPQHF
TRBJ1-1,13,-,TRBD1,TRBV20-1,TGCAGTGCGGGTCGGACAGGGCTGACTGAAGCTTTCTTT,CSAGRTGLTEAFF
TRBJ2-7,16,few,TRBD1,TRBV29-1,TGCAGCGTTGAAGGGCTAGGGGACAGGGGCTCCTACGAGCAGTACTTC,CSVEGLGDRGSYEQYF
TRBJ1-2,15,many,-,TRBV12-3/TRBV12-4,TGTGCCAGCACCCCGAGTGGCGGGGTTGTTGATGGCTACACCTTC,CASTPSGGVVDGYTF
TRBJ1-2,14,few,-,TRBV6-1,TGTGCCAGCAGTGTTAGCCGGGGCGACGGTGGCTACACCTTC,CASSVSRGDGGYTF
TRBJ2-1,16,many,TRBD2,TRBV7-3,TGTGCCAGCAGCCCTCTAGGGAGCGGGGGGAAAAATGAGCAGTTCTTC,CASSPLGSGGKNEQFF
TRBJ2-1,13,many,TRBD1,TRBV28,TGTGCCAGCCTGGGGACAGGGGGCATTGAGCAGTTCTTC,CASLGTGGIEQFF
TRBJ1-1,14,many,-,TRBV11-1,TGTGCCAGCAGCTTACAGGGGCCTAACACTGAAGCTTTCTTT,CASSLQGPNTEAFF
TRBJ2-7,14,few,-,TRBV28,TGTGCCAGCAGTTTATGGGGGCCAACGGACGAGCAGCACTTC,CASSLWGPTDEQHF
TRBJ1-1,15,many,-,TRBV11-2,TGTGCCAGCAGCCCCGGGGGGGTCCTACTCACTGAAGCTTTCTTT,CASSPGGVLLTEAFF
TRBJ2-3,13,-,-,TRBV27,TGTGCCAGCAGTTTAGTCTTGTCAGATACGCAGTATTTT,CASSLVLSDTQYF
TRBJ1-1,16,many,TRBD1,TRBV12-3/TRBV12-4,TGTGCCAGCAGTTTCGACAGGGACCCTCTGAACACTGAAGCTTTCTTT,CASSFDRDPLNTEAFF
TRBJ2-5,14,few,-,TRBV7-2,TGTGCCAGCAGCTTAAGCGGGCTCCAAGAGACCCAGTACTTC,CASSLSGLQETQYF
TRBJ2-5,13,many,TRBD2,TRBV20-1,TGCAGTGCCCGGCGGGGGGGCGGAGAGACCCAGTACTTC,CSARRGGGETQYF
TRBJ1-1,13,-,-,TRBV6-1,TGTGCCAGCAGGCAGGGAGAGGACACTGAAGCTTTCTTT,CASRQGEDTEAFF
TRBJ2-5,13,-,-,TRBV7-2,TGTGCCAGCAGCTTAGGGGGAGTCCGGACCCAGTACTTC,CASSLGGVRTQYF
TRBJ2-3,15,-,TRBD2,TRBV24-1,TGTGCCACCAGTGTGCAACGGGGGGGCACAGATACGCAGTATTTT,CATSVQRGGTDTQYF
TRBJ2-3,18,-,-,TRBV15,TGTGCCACCAGCAGAGATTATGGGACTGTACTTTACACAGATACGCAGTATTTT,CATSRDYGTVLYTDTQYF
TRBJ1-2,13,many,-,TRBV12-3/TRBV12-4,TGTGCCAGCAGTGATCGGGCAAGATATGGCTACACCTTC,CASSDRARYGYTF
TRBJ2-7,14,many,-,TRBV6-1,TGTGCCAGCAGTTCTCTCGGGAGCTCCTACGAGCAGTACTTC,CASSSLGSSYEQYF
TRBJ2-1,16,-,-,TRBV12-3/TRBV12-4,TGTGCCAGCAGTTTCTCTCCCCAGGGGTCCTACAATGAGCAGTTCTTC,CASSFSPQGSYNEQFF
TRBJ2-7,14,few,TRBD1,TRBV6-1,TGTGCCATTTCGGTGGGACAGGGGGCTTATGAGCAGTACTTC,CAISVGQGAYEQYF
TRBJ2-2,15,many,TRBD1,TRBV2,TGTGCCAGCAGTGGGTGGGGACAGGGCGGCGGGGAGCTGTTTTTT,CASSGWGQGGGELFF
TRBJ1-4,15,-,-,TRBV5-1,TGCGCCAGCAGCCCGGACGGTCTCGTTAATGAAAAACTGTTTTTT,CASSPDGLVNEKLFF
TRBJ2-2,15,-,-,TRBV6-2/TRBV6-3,TGTGCCAGCAGTTACCCCTTTGGGGAGTCCGGGGAGCTGTTTTTT,CASSYPFGESGELFF
TRBJ2-7,15,many,-,TRBV18,TGTGCCAGCTCACCAGGGCAGGGTCGTACCTACGAGCAGTACTTC,CASSPGQGRTYEQYF
TRBJ2-2,17,many,-,TRBV12-3/TRBV12-4,TGTGCCACCACTTCGAGGACGGCCCGAATAAATTGGGGGGAGCTGTTTTTT,CATTSRTARINWGELFF
TRBJ2-3,14,many,-,TRBV7-8,TGTGCCAGCAGCTATAGAGTTACCTGGGATACGCAGTATTTT,CASSYRVTWDTQYF
TRBJ1-4,15,many,-,TRBV12-3/TRBV12-4,TGTGCCAGCAGTTTAGGATCCGGGGGTAATGAAAAACTGTTTTTT,CASSLGSGGNEKLFF
TRBJ1-6,13,-,-,TRBV6-1,TGTGCCAGCAGCCAAGGGTGGGATTCACCCCTCCACTTT,CASSQGWDSPLHF
TRBJ1-2,14,few,-,TRBV7-9,TGTGCCAGCAGCTTAAATCTCTTTGACTATGGCTACACCTTC,CASSLNLFDYGYTF
TRBJ2-1,15,-,TRBD2,TRBV19,TGTGCCAGTACCTGGACTAGCGGGGGGGTTCAGGAGCAGTTCTTC,CASTWTSGGVQEQFF
TRBJ2-2,17,-,-,TRBV7-3,TGTGCCAGCAGCTTAATCCTTGGGACGGAGAACACCGGGGAGCTGTTTTTT,CASSLILGTENTGELFF
TRBJ2-2,13,few,-,TRBV20-1,TGCAGTGCTCTGGACGGGAACACCGGGGAGCTGTTTTTT,CSALDGNTGELFF
TRBJ2-1,17,-,TRBD2,TRBV19,TGTGCCAGTAGTATAACCCTCGGGGGGGGAACCTACAATGAGCAGTTCTTC,CASSITLGGGTYNEQFF
TRBJ2-2,16,-,-,TRBV27,TGTGCCAGCAGTTTATCGAAGGGAGGTAACACCGGGGAGCTGTTTTTT,CASSLSKGGNTGELFF
TRBJ2-5,15,-,-,TRBV27,TGTGCCAGCAGTTTATCGGGCCGTACGGGGGTGGCCCAGTACTTC,CASSLSGRTGVAQYF